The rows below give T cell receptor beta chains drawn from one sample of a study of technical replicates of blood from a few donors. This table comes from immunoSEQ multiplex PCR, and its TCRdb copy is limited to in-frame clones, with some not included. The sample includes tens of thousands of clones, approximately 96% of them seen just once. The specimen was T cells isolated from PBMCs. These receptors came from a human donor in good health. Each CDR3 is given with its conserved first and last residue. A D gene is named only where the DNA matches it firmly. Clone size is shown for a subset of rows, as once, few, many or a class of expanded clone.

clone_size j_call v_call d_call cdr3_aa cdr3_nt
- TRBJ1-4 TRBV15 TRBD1 CATRYRDSLETNEKLFF TGTGCCACCAGATACCGGGACAGTCTTGAAACTAATGAAAAACTGTTTTTT
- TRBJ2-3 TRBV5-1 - CASSFSTDTQYF TGCGCCAGCAGCTTCTCCACAGATACGCAGTATTTT
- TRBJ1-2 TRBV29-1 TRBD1 CSVAAGQGAADYGYTF TGCAGCGTTGCTGCTGGTCAGGGGGCGGCTGACTATGGCTACACCTTC
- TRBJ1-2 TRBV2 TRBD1 CASMLSGTVGYTF TGTGCCAGCATGCTTTCCGGGACAGTCGGCTACACCTTC
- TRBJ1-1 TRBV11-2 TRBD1 CASSSGGMEAFF TGTGCCAGCAGCTCAGGGGGCATGGAAGCTTTCTTT
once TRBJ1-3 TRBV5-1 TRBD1 CASSPTGGAGNTIYF TGCGCCAGCAGCCCTACAGGGGGCGCGGGAAACACCATATATTTT
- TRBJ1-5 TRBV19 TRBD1 CASSKGQGWGLQDQPQHF TGTGCCAGTAGTAAAGGACAGGGATGGGGACTACAGGATCAGCCCCAGCATTTT
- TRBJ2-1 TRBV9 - CASSERDETYNEQFF TGTGCCAGCAGCGAGAGGGATGAAACATACAATGAGCAGTTCTTC
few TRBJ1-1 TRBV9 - CASSVTGQNTEAFF TGTGCCAGCAGCGTGACAGGACAGAACACTGAAGCTTTCTTT
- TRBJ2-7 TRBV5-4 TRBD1 CASSLEDRGAYEQYF TGTGCCAGCAGCTTGGAGGACAGGGGAGCCTACGAGCAGTACTTC
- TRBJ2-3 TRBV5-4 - CASSFPRQKASTDTQYF TGTGCCAGCAGCTTCCCAAGACAGAAAGCATCCACAGATACGCAGTATTTT
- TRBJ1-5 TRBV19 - CASSIGLRGNQPQHF TGTGCCAGTAGTATTGGTCTCCGGGGCAATCAGCCCCAGCATTTT
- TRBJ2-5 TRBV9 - CASSPFRGGQETQYF TGTGCCAGCAGCCCTTTTAGGGGTGGCCAAGAGACCCAGTACTTC
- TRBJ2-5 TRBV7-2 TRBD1 CASSADRGRETQYF TGTGCCAGCAGCGCAGACAGGGGGCGGGAGACCCAGTACTTC
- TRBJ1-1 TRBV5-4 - CASSLRPLRNTEAFF TGTGCCAGCAGCCTCCGTCCTTTGAGGAACACTGAAGCTTTCTTT
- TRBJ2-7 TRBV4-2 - CASSQDRGAEQYF TGTGCCAGCAGCCAAGACAGGGGAGCCGAGCAGTACTTC
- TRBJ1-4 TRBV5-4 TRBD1 CASSLGGSDEKLFF TGTGCCAGCAGCTTAGGGGGCTCAGATGAAAAACTGTTTTTT
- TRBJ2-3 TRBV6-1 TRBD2 CASIRGLRTDTQYF TGTGCCAGCATACGGGGACTACGCACAGATACGCAGTATTTT
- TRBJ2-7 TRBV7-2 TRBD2 CASSFSGRDSYEQYF TGTGCCAGCAGTTTTAGCGGGAGGGATTCCTACGAGCAGTACTTC
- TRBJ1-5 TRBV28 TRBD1 CASSSGGYQPQHF TGTGCCAGCAGTTCAGGGGGCTATCAGCCCCAGCATTTT
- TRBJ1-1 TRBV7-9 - CASSLTDGRQPDAFF TGTGCCAGCAGCTTAACGGACGGCCGACAGCCAGATGCTTTCTTT
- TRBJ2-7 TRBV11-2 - CASSPTMSYEQYF TGTGCCAGCAGCCCTACTATGTCGTACGAGCAGTACTTC
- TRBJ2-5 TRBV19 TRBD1 CASSTGQPQETQYF TGTGCCAGTAGTACGGGACAGCCCCAAGAGACCCAGTACTTC
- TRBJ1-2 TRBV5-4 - CASSFGDKGPFGYTF TGTGCCAGCAGCTTTGGGGACAAGGGGCCTTTTGGCTACACCTTC
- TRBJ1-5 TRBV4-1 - CASRPTGFNQPQHF TGCGCCAGCAGACCTACAGGTTTCAATCAGCCCCAGCATTTT
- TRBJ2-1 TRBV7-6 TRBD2 CASSPRLAGAYNEQFF TGTGCCAGCAGCCCACGACTAGCGGGAGCCTACAATGAGCAGTTCTTC
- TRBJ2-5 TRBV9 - CASSSSRETQYF TGTGCCAGCAGCTCATCTCGGGAGACCCAGTACTTC
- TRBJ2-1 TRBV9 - CASSLGGGPYNEQFF TGTGCCAGCAGCCTAGGGGGGGGTCCGTACAATGAGCAGTTCTTC
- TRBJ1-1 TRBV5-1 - CASSSRASLNTEAFF TGCGCCAGCAGCTCGAGGGCCTCCTTGAACACTGAAGCTTTCTTT
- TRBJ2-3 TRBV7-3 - CASSLDPLEGTDTQYF TGTGCCAGCAGCCTTGACCCTTTGGAGGGAACAGATACGCAGTATTTT
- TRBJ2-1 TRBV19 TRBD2 CASSSGTSRYNEQFF TGTGCCAGTTCATCCGGGACTAGCAGATACAATGAGCAGTTCTTC
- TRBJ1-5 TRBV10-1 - CASSESGRGPQHF TGCGCCAGCAGTGAGTCTGGCAGGGGACCCCAGCATTTT
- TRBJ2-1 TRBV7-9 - CASSLAPRKSSYNEQFF TGTGCCAGCAGCTTAGCTCCCCGTAAGAGCTCCTACAATGAGCAGTTCTTC
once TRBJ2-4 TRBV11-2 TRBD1 CASSPARQGVDIQYF TGTGCCAGCAGCCCCGCTAGACAGGGGGTAGACATTCAGTACTTC
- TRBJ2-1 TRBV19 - CASSTSWGESSYNEQFF TGTGCCAGTAGTACTAGTTGGGGGGAGAGCTCCTACAATGAGCAGTTCTTC
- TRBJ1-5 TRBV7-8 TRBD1 CASSLARGQAPNQPQHF TGTGCCAGCAGCTTAGCCAGGGGGCAGGCCCCCAATCAGCCCCAGCATTTT
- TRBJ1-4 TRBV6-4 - CASSEGPGSNEKLFF TGTGCCAGCAGCGAAGGCCCAGGGTCTAATGAAAAACTGTTTTTT
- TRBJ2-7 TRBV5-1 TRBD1 CASSLLTGEVYEQYF TGCGCCAGCAGCTTGCTTACAGGGGAAGTGTACGAGCAGTACTTC
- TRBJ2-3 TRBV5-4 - CASSLGGFTDTQYF TGTGCCAGCAGCCTCGGGGGTTTCACAGATACGCAGTATTTT
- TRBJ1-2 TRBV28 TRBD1 CASSFLTGTALSNYGYTF TGTGCCAGCAGTTTCCTAACCGGGACAGCCCTTTCGAACTATGGCTACACCTTC
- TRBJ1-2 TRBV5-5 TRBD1 CASSSLGTAYGYTF TGTGCCAGCAGCTCATTAGGGACAGCTTATGGCTACACCTTC
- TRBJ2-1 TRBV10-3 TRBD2 CAISDGGSSDEQFF TGTGCCATCAGTGACGGCGGGAGCTCCGATGAGCAGTTCTTC
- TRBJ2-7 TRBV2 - CASRAGAYEQYF TGTGCCAGCAGGGCCGGGGCCTACGAGCAGTACTTC
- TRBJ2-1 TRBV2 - CASKGGAINEQFF TGTGCCAGCAAGGGCGGGGCGATCAATGAGCAGTTCTTC